Below are 11 T cell receptor beta chains sequenced from a single sample in a study of cytomegalovirus exposure and HLA in healthy donors. PCR amplification relied on 60 Vbeta primers (plus 13 Jbeta primers). Sequencing used immunoSEQ multiplex PCR; TCRdb keeps in-frame clones, though not all of them. Found here are around 100,000 clones, 75% to 80% of them singletons; the top ten hold 5.8%. The sequenced sample consisted of PBMCs. These receptors were collected from a man aged 55 to 70 in good health and CMV-seropositive.

The V call is TRBV11-2, the J call TRBJ1-1; a weak D match, TRBD1 (5 bases). Trimming removed 5 bases from V and 0 bases from J, with 16 bases in between. Germline V lookup: CDR1 SGHAT, CDR2 FQNNGV. The CDR3 covers 16 residues. CDR3 nucleotide sequence: TGTGCCAGCAGCCTTAGATGGGGGGGAATGAACACTGAAGCTTTCTTT. It codes for CASSLRWGGMNTEAFF.

V is TRBV5-8 and J is TRBJ2-3, with 13 nucleotides matching TRBD2. Germline V CDR1 and CDR2: SGHTS, YDEGEE. With 2 bases clipped from V and 11 bases from J, the junction kept 11 bases outside the gene matches. There are 16 residues in the CDR3. Written as DNA, the CDR3 is TGTGCCAGCAGCTTCCCCGGGACTAGCGGGGCGGGGAGGCAGTATTTT. This translates into CASSFPGTSGAGRQYF.

Of note for this clone: The sample carries other DNA sequences with the same CDR3. The chain carries TRBV7-8 and TRBJ1-6; no clear D. The germline CDR1 and CDR2 sequences are SGHVS and FQNEAQ. Trimming took off 1 base at V and 4 bases at J, with 5 bases between the two ends. The CDR3 spans 14 residues. The CDR3 spells CASSLGLYNSPLHF. For the CDR3, the DNA is TGTGCCAGCAGCTTAGGGCTTTATAATTCACCCCTCCACTTT. Full variable domain (remainder filled in from reference TRBV7-8 and TRBJ1-6): GAGVSQSPRYKVAKRGQDVALRCDPISGHVSLFWYQQALGQGPEFLTYFQNEAQLDKSGLPSDRFFAERPEGSVSTLKIQRTQQEDSAVYLCASSLGLYNSPLHFGNGTRLTVT.

The chain employs TRBV6-5 and TRBJ2-1; D is ambiguous. Germline CDR1 is MNHEY and CDR2 is SVGAGI. Trimming stripped 0 bases from V and 0 bases from J, with 9 bases between. The CDR3 loop spans 16 amino acids. The CDR3 is CASSYSIRSSYNEQFF. The CDR3 coding sequence is TGTGCCAGCAGTTACTCTATACGGAGCTCCTACAATGAGCAGTTCTTC.

The rearrangement uses TRBV7-3 and TRBJ2-3; D is undetermined. CDR1 and CDR2 from the germline V gene are SGHTA and FQGTGA. V lost 1 base, J lost 1 base, and 12 bases lay in between. The CDR3 length is 16 residues. CDR3 in DNA: TGTGCCAGCAGCTTAATCCCTGGCAGGCGCACAGATACGCAGTATTTT. Its translation: CASSLIPGRRTDTQYF.

The CDR3 loop reads CASSSQEDYGYTF. CDR3 bases: TGTGCCAGCAGTTCCCAGGAGGACTATGGCTACACCTTC. The chain uses TRBV6-6 and TRBJ1-2; D is ambiguous. Trimming pared 4 bases from V and 3 bases from J, leaving 9 bases between. The germline V gene encodes CDR1 MNHNY and CDR2 SVGAGI (reference sequence). This CDR3 spans 13 amino acids.

This clone was picked up a small number of times. The gene calls are TRBV19 and TRBJ1-4, with D maybe TRBD1 (5 bases). Trimming took 7 bases from V and 3 from J, leaving 18 bases between them. CDR1 is LNHDA, CDR2 SQIVND, per germline (reference sequence). This CDR3 region has 16 residues. CDR3 DNA: TGTGCCAGTAAGCGCCGGGGGGGTATAGCTAATGAAAAACTGTTTTTT. Translated: CASKRRGGIANEKLFF. Using reference TRBV19 and TRBJ1-4 for the parts outside the CDR3, the full variable domain is DGGITQSPKYLFRKEGQNVTLSCEQNLNHDAMYWYRQDPGQGLRLIYYSQIVNDFQKGDIAEGYSVSREKKESFPLTVTSAQKNPTAFYLCASKRRGGIANEKLFFGSGTQLSVL.

V and J are TRBV5-6 and TRBJ2-5; 11 bases are shared with TRBD2. The assigned J gene may be wrong: the sequence end matches TRBJ2-7 better. The CDR3 is 17 residues long. The germline CDR1 and CDR2 sequences are SGHDT and YYEEEE. The CDR3 bases are TGTGCCAGCAGCTTGTCCCTAGCGGGGGGCCACTCCTACGAGCAGTACTTC. Translation gives CASSLSLAGGHSYEQYF.

This rearrangement joins TRBV6-6 to TRBJ1-1, with TRBD1 matching 7 bases. Germline CDR1 is MNHNY and CDR2 is SVGAGI (reference sequence). V was pared by 7 bases and J by 1 base, with 3 bases of the junction left unmatched. This CDR3 has 13 residues. This CDR3 reads CASKGTENTEAFF. CDR3 bases: TGTGCCAGCAAAGGGACAGAGAACACTGAAGCTTTCTTT.

The chain joins TRBV27 to TRBJ1-1, with 7 bases matching TRBD1. The CDR3 runs to 14 residues. Germline loops: CDR1 MNHEY, CDR2 SMNVEV (reference sequence). V shed 3 bases and J 2 bases; nucleotides not matched to a gene: 3. CDR3 protein: CASSFGTANTEAFF. The CDR3 nucleotides are TGTGCCAGCAGTTTCGGGACAGCCAACACTGAAGCTTTCTTT.

The chain links TRBV2 to TRBJ2-1; 13 positions agree with TRBD2. Trimming cost V 6 bases and J 9 bases; bases outside gene matches: 8. The CDR3 runs 15 residues. Germline lookup yields CDR1 SNHLY and CDR2 FYNNEI. In DNA form, the CDR3 reads TGTGCCAGCAGGCCTACTAGCGGGGGGGCCAGTGAGCAGTTCTTC. Translating it yields CASRPTSGGASEQFF.